The 25 T cell receptor beta chains below come from one sample, sequenced in a study of shared clonotypes between healthy human individuals. Method: immunoSEQ multiplex PCR; TCRdb's copy keeps in-frame clones and lacks some. The data contain around 600,000 clones, 95% to 98% of them singletons. The sequencing input was naive CD4+ T cells sorted from blood. Subset here: CD45RA+ positively selected. Source of these receptors: a woman in her twenties or thirties in good health.

The CDR3 loop reads CASSTTGTGVAYEQYF. The CDR3 DNA reads TGTGCCAGCAGTACAACCGGGACAGGGGTTGCCTACGAGCAGTACTTC. The chain combines TRBV28 with TRBJ2-7; 10 bases fit TRBD1. Germline CDR1 and CDR2: MDHEN and SYDVKM. This CDR3 is built from 16 residues. Trimming at V came to 5 bases and at J to 2 bases, leaving 9 bases not matched to a gene.

The genes are TRBV19 and TRBJ2-5; TRBD2 agrees at 12 bases. Judging by the DNA end, TRBJ2-7 fits better; the J call may be wrong. The germline CDR1 and CDR2 sequences are LNHDA and SQIVND (reference sequence). This CDR3 contains 17 residues. This CDR3 reads CASSVHPGLAGRYEQYF. CDR3 nucleotide sequence: TGTGCCAGTAGTGTCCACCCCGGACTAGCGGGACGCTACGAGCAGTACTTC.

This chain connects TRBV7-9 to TRBJ2-7; TRBD2 is a possible D gene (6 bases). The CDR3 totals 17 residues. Germline V gene lookup returns CDR1 SEHNR and CDR2 FQNEAQ (reference sequence). Trimming took off 1 base at V and 0 bases at J, with 16 bases between the two ends. CDR3 amino acids: CASSLVSRDLGSYEQYF. Written as DNA, the CDR3 is TGTGCCAGCAGCTTAGTAAGCCGGGACTTAGGCTCCTACGAGCAGTACTTC.

This clone showed up just once. The V call is TRBV19, the J call TRBJ2-2; D remains ambiguous. Per germline, CDR1 LNHDA and CDR2 SQIVND (reference sequence). V lost 10 bases to trimming and J lost 4 bases, with 13 bases between them. The CDR3 has 13 residues. CDR3 bases: TGTGCCACCGTCATGCTCGGCACCGGGGAGCTGTTTTTT. Its translation: CATVMLGTGELFF.

This sequence joins TRBV27 and TRBJ2-7; 10 positions match TRBD1. Germline V gene sequence: CDR1 MNHEY, CDR2 SMNVEV (reference sequence). V shed 3 bases and J 8 bases; nucleotides not matched to a gene: 19. The CDR3 consists of 18 residues. CDR3 region: CASSFRGYDRGRVRQQYF. The CDR3 DNA reads TGTGCCAGCAGTTTTAGAGGGTACGACAGGGGGCGCGTAAGGCAGCAGTACTTC.

For this clone: Other DNA sequences within the sample encode an identical CDR3. In nucleotides, the CDR3 is TGTGCCAGCAGCCCCGGGACAGGGGGATACGAGCAGTACTTC. This gives the protein CASSPGTGGYEQYF. The chain couples TRBV5-6 to TRBJ2-7, with 11 bases lining up with TRBD1. The ends lost 4 bases at V and 4 bases at J; junction bases unmatched: 4. Germline CDR1 and CDR2: SGHDT and YYEEEE. This CDR3 region has 14 residues.

This rearrangement joins TRBV6-1 to TRBJ2-1, with 7 bases that match TRBD2. There are 14 residues in the CDR3. V shed 2 bases and J 4 bases; nucleotides not matched to a gene: 2. CDR1 MNHNS and CDR2 SASEGT come from the germline V gene. CDR3 region: CASSELAEYNEQFF. The CDR3 DNA is TGTGCCAGCAGTGAACTAGCGGAGTACAATGAGCAGTTCTTC.

Comments on this clone: In the same sample, other DNA sequences code for this CDR3. This chain uses TRBV28 with TRBJ1-5; D not resolved. CDR3 length equals 12 residues. Germline CDR1 reads MDHEN; CDR2 reads SYDVKM. The V and J ends lost 2 bases and 2 bases respectively, with 1 base between them. Here the CDR3 reads CASSLGNQPQHF. The DNA for the CDR3 is TGTGCCAGCAGTTTAGGCAATCAGCCCCAGCATTTT. The full variable domain, with the rest looked up from reference TRBV28 and TRBJ1-5, is DVKVTQSSRYLVKRTGEKVFLECVQDMDHENMFWYRQDPGLGLRLIYFSYDVKMKEKGDIPEGYSVSREKKERFSLILESASTNQTSMYLCASSLGNQPQHFGDGTRLSIL.

The chain uses TRBV27 and TRBJ2-6; maybe TRBD2 (5 bases). There are 17 residues in the CDR3. Germline V lookup: CDR1 MNHEY, CDR2 SMNVEV (reference sequence). V gave up 3 bases and J gave up 0 bases, with 12 bases separating them. The CDR3 region has the DNA TGTGCCAGCAGTTTTTACGGACTCTCCTCTGGGGCCAACGTCCTGACTTTC. This codes for CASSFYGLSSGANVLTF.

The chain links TRBV27 to TRBJ2-7; 8 bases line up with TRBD2. Germline V gives CDR1 MNHEY, CDR2 SMNVEV (reference sequence). The V gene end was trimmed by 6 bases and the J gene end by 7 bases; junction bases not matched to a gene: 11. CDR3 length: 14 residues. The CDR3 sequence is CASRLAAAGGEQYF. Written as DNA, the CDR3 is TGTGCCAGCAGACTAGCGGCGGCCGGAGGGGAGCAGTACTTC.

The V and J genes are TRBV10-3 and TRBJ2-7, with D maybe TRBD1 (5 bases). This CDR3 is built from 15 residues. The V end lost 6 bases, the J end lost 5 bases, and 20 bases lay between the germline ends. The germline V gene has CDR1 ENHRY and CDR2 SYGVKD. The CDR3 region is CAISRRGSFVDEQYF. The CDR3 nucleotides read TGTGCCATCAGCCGTAGGGGCAGTTTTGTGGACGAGCAGTACTTC.

This clone was found once. This chain joins TRBV10-1 and TRBJ2-3; either TRBD1 or TRBD2 may fit D (5 bases each). This CDR3 has 13 amino acids. In germline, CDR1 is WNHNN, CDR2 SYGVQD (reference sequence). Trimming cost V 3 bases and J 4 bases, with 8 bases left between them. The CDR3 reads CASSDRGPDTQYF. The DNA of the CDR3 is TGCGCCAGCAGTGATAGGGGACCAGATACGCAGTATTTT.

V and J are TRBV7-7 and TRBJ1-3; tentative D call: TRBD1 (6 bases). The CDR3 totals 16 residues. From germline, CDR1 is SSHAT and CDR2 FNYEAQ (reference sequence). Trimming left V 5 bases short and J 0 bases short, with 14 bases between. The CDR3: CASSPGPTGSGNTIYF. The DNA of the CDR3 is TGTGCCAGCAGCCCCGGACCGACAGGCTCTGGAAACACCATATATTTT.

The V call is TRBV5-8, the J call TRBJ1-3; 7 bases map to TRBD1. Germline CDR1 reads SGHTS; CDR2 reads YDEGEE. The trim removed 4 bases at V and 0 bases at J, leaving 13 bases unmatched. CDR3 length: 18 amino acids. The CDR3 coding sequence is TGTGCCAGCAGCAGCGGTCCACAGGGGCCCATCTCTGGAAACACCATATATTTT. Translated: CASSSGPQGPISGNTIYF.

In the case of this clone: Other DNA sequences in the same sample also yield this CDR3. The chain joins TRBV7-9 to TRBJ2-7; 8 nucleotides line up with TRBD1. With V trimmed by 5 bases and J by 3 bases, 6 bases remained unmatched. The CDR3 spans 14 residues. CDR1 and CDR2 from the germline V gene are SEHNR and FQNEAQ (reference sequence). This CDR3 reads CASSPGTGHYEQYF. DNA for the CDR3: TGTGCCAGCAGCCCCGGGACAGGACACTACGAGCAGTACTTC.

V gene TRBV2 combines with J gene TRBJ2-7, with D perhaps matching TRBD1 or TRBD2 (6 bases each). Germline V lookup: CDR1 SNHLY, CDR2 FYNNEI. The ends were cut back, 7 bases at V and 2 bases at J, with 15 bases in the middle. This CDR3 is 14 amino acids long. This CDR3 reads CASTTGLSPYEQYF. In nucleotides, the CDR3 is TGTGCCAGCACGACAGGACTATCGCCCTACGAGCAGTACTTC. The full variable domain, completed using reference TRBV2 and TRBJ2-7, is EPEVTQTPSHQVTQMGQEVILRCVPISNHLYFYWYRQILGQKVEFLVSFYNNEISEKSEIFDDQFSVERPDGSNFTLKIRSTKLEDSAMYFCASTTGLSPYEQYFGPGTRLTVT.

This chain connects TRBV6-5 to TRBJ2-2, with a weak D call TRBD2 (6 bases). Germline V lookup: CDR1 MNHEY, CDR2 SVGAGI. V was shortened by 6 bases and J by 7 bases, with 15 bases between the two germline ends. CDR3 length: 14 residues. The CDR3 DNA follows: TGTGCCAGCAGACTTTCCGGGGGTGGCGGGGAGCTGTTTTTT. Translated, it gives CASRLSGGGGELFF.

The V call is TRBV7-2, the J call TRBJ1-2; D gene unclear. V was cut by 2 bases and J by 4 bases, with 11 bases left in between. CDR1 SGHTA and CDR2 FQGNSA come from the germline V gene. This CDR3 has 14 amino acids. CDR3 DNA sequence: TGTGCCAGCAGCTTAATGGCGGAATTCTATGGCTACACCTTC. It is translated as CASSLMAEFYGYTF.

This clone has a handful of counts. The rearrangement links TRBV7-2 to TRBJ2-7; 8 nucleotides align to TRBD1. J lost 12 bases, V lost 8 bases, and 9 bases had no gene match. The CDR3 loop spans 11 amino acids. Germline lookup yields CDR1 SGHTA and CDR2 FQGNSA. The CDR3 spells CASGPRTGLYF. CDR3 bases: TGTGCCAGCGGCCCCAGGACAGGGTTGTACTTC.

This sequence joins TRBV27 and TRBJ2-2; 12 positions agree with TRBD2. The CDR3 is 18 residues long. Germline V gene sequence: CDR1 MNHEY, CDR2 SMNVEV (reference sequence). Trimming took 6 bases from V and 7 from J; bases not matched to a gene: 15. CDR3 DNA: TGTGCCAGCAGCCCGATACTAGCGGGAGGTTGGTTTGTCGGGGAGCTGTTTTTT. This sequence encodes CASSPILAGGWFVGELFF.

This sequence joins TRBV7-9 and TRBJ2-7; 7 bases agree with TRBD1. Germline assignment: CDR1 SEHNR and CDR2 FQNEAQ (reference sequence). The ends lost 1 base at V and 5 bases at J; junction bases unmatched: 20. The CDR3 sequence is 19 residues long. CDR3 amino acids: CASSLVPSSGTDLPDEQYF. CDR3 in DNA: TGTGCCAGCAGCTTAGTGCCCTCCTCCGGGACAGATCTACCGGACGAGCAGTACTTC.

V is TRBV10-3 and J is TRBJ1-5, with a tentative D call TRBD1 (5 bases). CDR1 ENHRY and CDR2 SYGVKD come from the germline V gene. The CDR3 has 16 amino acids. V shed 0 bases and J shed 3 bases, with 12 bases lying between them. This CDR3 reads CAISESFGTNNQPQHF. The CDR3 bases are TGTGCCATCAGTGAGTCTTTTGGGACTAACAATCAGCCCCAGCATTTT.

The chain links TRBV6-9 to TRBJ1-1; possible D gene TRBD1, 5 bases. The CDR3 is 16 amino acids. Germline V gene data show CDR1 as MNHGY and CDR2 as SVAAGI. Between the trimmed V and J ends, which lost 8 bases and 3 bases, there was a span of 22 bases. Here the CDR3 reads CASRRGFPLPDTEAFF. As DNA, the CDR3 is TGTGCCAGCCGACGGGGGTTTCCTCTTCCAGACACTGAAGCTTTCTTT.

The V gene is TRBV29-1, the J gene TRBJ1-4; D remains unclear. The germline V and J ends were trimmed by 1 base and 8 bases, with 11 bases remaining between them. The CDR3 has 13 amino acids. Germline V lookup: CDR1 SQVTM, CDR2 ANQGSEA. The chain's CDR3 is CSVEAAVGEKLFF. The CDR3 region has the DNA TGCAGCGTTGAAGCTGCTGTCGGGGAAAAACTGTTTTTT.

This chain connects TRBV9 to TRBJ1-1; D perhaps matches TRBD1 (5 bases). The CDR3 has 15 amino acids. Per germline, CDR1 SGDLS and CDR2 YYNGEE. The V end lost 0 bases, the J end lost 13 bases, and 22 bases lay between the germline ends. The CDR3 loop is CASSVATEGARGFFF. CDR3 DNA sequence: TGTGCCAGCAGCGTAGCTACGGAAGGGGCGCGGGGGTTTTTCTTT.